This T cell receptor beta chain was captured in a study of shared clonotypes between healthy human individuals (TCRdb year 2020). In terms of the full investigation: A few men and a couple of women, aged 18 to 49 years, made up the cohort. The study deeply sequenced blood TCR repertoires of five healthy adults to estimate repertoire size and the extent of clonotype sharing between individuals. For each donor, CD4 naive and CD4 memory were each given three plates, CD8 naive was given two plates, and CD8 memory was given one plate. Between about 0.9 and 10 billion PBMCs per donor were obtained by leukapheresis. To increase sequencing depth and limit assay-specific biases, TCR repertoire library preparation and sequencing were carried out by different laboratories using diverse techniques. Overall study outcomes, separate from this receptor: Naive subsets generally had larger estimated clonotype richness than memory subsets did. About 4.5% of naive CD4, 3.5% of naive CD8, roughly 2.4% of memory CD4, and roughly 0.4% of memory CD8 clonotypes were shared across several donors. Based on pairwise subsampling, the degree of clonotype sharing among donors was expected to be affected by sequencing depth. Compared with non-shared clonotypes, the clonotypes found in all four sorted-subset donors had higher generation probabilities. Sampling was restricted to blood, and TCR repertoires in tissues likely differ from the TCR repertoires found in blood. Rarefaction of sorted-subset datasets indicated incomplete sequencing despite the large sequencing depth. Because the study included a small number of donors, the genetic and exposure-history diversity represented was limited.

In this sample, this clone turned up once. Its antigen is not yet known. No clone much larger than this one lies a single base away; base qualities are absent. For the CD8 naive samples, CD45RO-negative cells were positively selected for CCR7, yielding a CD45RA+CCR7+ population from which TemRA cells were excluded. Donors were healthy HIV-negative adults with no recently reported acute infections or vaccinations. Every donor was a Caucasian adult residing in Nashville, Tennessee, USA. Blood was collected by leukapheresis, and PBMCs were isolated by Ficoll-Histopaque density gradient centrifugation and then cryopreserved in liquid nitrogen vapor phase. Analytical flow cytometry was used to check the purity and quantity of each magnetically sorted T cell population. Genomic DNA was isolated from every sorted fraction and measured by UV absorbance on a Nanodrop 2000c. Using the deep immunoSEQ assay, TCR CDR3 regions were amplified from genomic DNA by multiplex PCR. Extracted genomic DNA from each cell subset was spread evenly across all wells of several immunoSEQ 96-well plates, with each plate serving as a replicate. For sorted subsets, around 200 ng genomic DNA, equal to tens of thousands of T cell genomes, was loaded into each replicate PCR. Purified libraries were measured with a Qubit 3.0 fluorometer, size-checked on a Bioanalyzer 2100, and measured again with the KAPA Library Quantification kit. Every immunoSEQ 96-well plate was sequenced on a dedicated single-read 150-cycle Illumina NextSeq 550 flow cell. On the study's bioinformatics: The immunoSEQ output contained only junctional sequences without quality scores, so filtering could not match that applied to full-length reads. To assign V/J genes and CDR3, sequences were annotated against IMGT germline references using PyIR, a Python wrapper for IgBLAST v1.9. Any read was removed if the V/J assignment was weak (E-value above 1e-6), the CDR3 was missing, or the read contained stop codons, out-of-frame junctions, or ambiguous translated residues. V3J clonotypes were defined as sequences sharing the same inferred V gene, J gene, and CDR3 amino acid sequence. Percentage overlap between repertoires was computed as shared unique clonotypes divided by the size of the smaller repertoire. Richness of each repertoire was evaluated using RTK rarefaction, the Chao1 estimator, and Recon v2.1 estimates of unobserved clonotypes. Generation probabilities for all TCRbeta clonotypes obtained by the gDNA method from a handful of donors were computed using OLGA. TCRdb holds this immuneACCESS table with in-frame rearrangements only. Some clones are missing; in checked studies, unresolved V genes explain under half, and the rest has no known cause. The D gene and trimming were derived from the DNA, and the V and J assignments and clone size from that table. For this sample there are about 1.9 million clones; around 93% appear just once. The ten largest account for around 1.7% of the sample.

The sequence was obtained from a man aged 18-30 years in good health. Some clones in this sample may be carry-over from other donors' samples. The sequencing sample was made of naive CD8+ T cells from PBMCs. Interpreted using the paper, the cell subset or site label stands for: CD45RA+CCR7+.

The CDR3 amino acid sequence is: CASSPDGYQETQYF. The base sequence is TGTGCCAGCAGCCCGGACGGGTACCAAGAGACCCAGTACTTC. Rearrangement joined TRBV13 to TRBJ2-5, with no confident D gene call. The CDR3 sequence holds 14 residues, the cysteine and phenylalanine included. Only the CDR3 DNA is retained, 42 bases long and in frame from the first base. At the junction V is shortened by 5 bases and J by 0 bases, with 10 bases in between. The germline V gene (reference sequence) yields PRHDT for CDR1 and FYEKMQ for CDR2.